The 28 T cell receptor beta chains given below trace back to one sample, sequenced in a study of spatial heterogeneity in lung cancer. Their antigens are not known. Findings and limits, study-wide: The number of expanded tumor alpha and beta chains correlated with mutation number.

Time point defined: sample taken at primary tumor resection. TCRdb redid the calling of the 5' RACE reads with MiXCR, one entry per CDR3 protein. Among fewer than 25,000 distinct CDR3 sequences listed, approximately 4.3% were seen once. This specimen consisted of lung tumor tissue, obtained at surgery. The receptors shown here come from a male donor with early-stage non-small cell lung cancer.

This clonotype showed up many times. This chain links TRBV19 with TRBJ1-2; D call uncertain. Trimming removed 2 bases at V and 9 bases at J, with 16 bases between. From germline, CDR1 is LNHDA and CDR2 SQIVND (reference sequence). The CDR3 is 14 residues long. The CDR3 DNA follows: TGTGCCAGTAGTATAACCCTCTCCGGGTTCCGCTACACCTTC. It codes for CASSITLSGFRYTF.

In this sample, this clonotype turned up many times. The chain has TRBV2 and TRBJ2-2, with a possible D match to TRBD2 (5 bases). The CDR3 runs to 14 residues. Trimming removed 4 bases from V and 3 bases from J, with 9 bases in between. CDR1 is SNHLY, CDR2 FYNNEI, per germline. The CDR3 sequence is CASSARTYTGELFF. CDR3 coding DNA: TGTGCCAGCAGTGCCCGGACTTACACCGGGGAGCTGTTTTTT. The full variable domain, with the rest looked up from reference TRBV2 and TRBJ2-2, is EPEVTQTPSHQVTQMGQEVILRCVPISNHLYFYWYRQILGQKVEFLVSFYNNEISEKSEIFDDQFSVERPDGSNFTLKIRSTKLEDSAMYFCASSARTYTGELFFGEGSRLTVL.

This clonotype has at least ten counts. J is TRBJ1-4 and V is TRBV20-1; D ambiguous. The CDR3 runs 13 residues. Germline-derived CDR1 and CDR2 are DFQATT and SNEGSKA (reference sequence). V was clipped by 3 bases and J by 5 bases, with 10 bases between them. The CDR3 nucleotides read TGCAGTGCTAGGAAGAGCTCGAATGAAAAACTGTTTTTT. Translation gives CSARKSSNEKLFF.

This clonotype appeared many times. The V gene is TRBV5-1, the J gene TRBJ1-4; TRBD1 agrees at 7 bases. The CDR3 has 14 amino acids. Trimming at V came to 0 bases and at J to 7 bases, leaving 3 bases not matched to a gene. The germline CDR1 and CDR2 sequences are SGHRS and YFSETQ. CDR3: CASSLEQGGEKLFF. The CDR3 nucleotides are TGCGCCAGCAGCTTGGAGCAGGGGGGTGAAAAACTGTTTTTT.

This clonotype has a count of ten or more. V and J are TRBV27 and TRBJ2-6; a possible D gene is TRBD2 (6 bases). The V gene's germline CDR1 is MNHEY and CDR2 SMNVEV (reference sequence). CDR3 length: 17 amino acids. Trimming took 3 bases from V and 0 from J, leaving 12 bases between them. CDR3 sequence reads: CASSLLLGGSGANVLTF. The CDR3 DNA reads TGTGCCAGCAGTTTGTTACTGGGAGGCTCTGGGGCCAACGTCCTGACTTTC.

This clonotype came up many times. The chain joins TRBV6-2 or TRBV6-3 to TRBJ2-2; D ambiguous. Trimming pared 2 bases from V and 5 bases from J, leaving 9 bases between. The CDR3 runs to 14 residues. Germline CDR1 and CDR2: MNHEY and SVGEGT. CDR3 sequence: CASSYQRGTGELFF. The CDR3 nucleotides are TGTGCCAGCAGTTACCAACGTGGGACCGGGGAGCTGTTTTTT.

This clonotype was seen repeatedly, ten times or more. This chain links TRBV14 with TRBJ1-4, with 7 bases aligning to TRBD1. From germline, CDR1 is SGHDN and CDR2 FVKESK. The CDR3 extends over 17 amino acids. J gave up 8 bases and V 1 base, and 13 bases lay outside the gene matches. The chain's CDR3 is CASSQADRPYGEEKLFF. As DNA, the CDR3 is TGTGCCAGCAGCCAAGCGGACAGGCCCTATGGGGAGGAAAAACTGTTTTTT.

There are a few counts of this clonotype. The gene calls are TRBV6-1 and TRBJ2-6, with TRBD1 matching over 11 bases. The germline V gene has CDR1 MNHNS and CDR2 SASEGT. The CDR3 runs 18 residues. V gave up 2 bases and J gave up 0 bases; unmatched junction bases: 3. Written as DNA, the CDR3 is TGTGCCAGCAGTGAATGGGGGACAGGGGGCTCTGGGGCCAACGTCCTGACTTTC. Residues: CASSEWGTGGSGANVLTF.

This clonotype was picked up a small number of times. V and J are TRBV4-2 and TRBJ2-4; 11 bases agree with TRBD2. The V gene end was trimmed by 0 bases and the J gene end by 9 bases; junction bases not matched to a gene: 16. The CDR3 contains 19 residues. Germline CDR1 is LGHNA and CDR2 is YNFKEQ. CDR3 in amino acids: CASSQDLLGLAGGLAIQYF. As DNA, the CDR3 is TGTGCCAGCAGCCAAGATCTGCTAGGGCTAGCGGGAGGTCTCGCCATTCAGTACTTC.

This clonotype has only a few counts. This chain links TRBV6-6 with TRBJ1-6; D not certain. Germline V gene data show CDR1 as MNHNY and CDR2 as SVGAGI (reference sequence). Between the trimmed V and J ends, which lost 7 bases and 5 bases, there was a span of 9 bases. The CDR3 consists of 13 residues. CDR3 bases: TGTGCCAGCATTGGGTTAAATAATTCACCCCTCCACTTT. Translated, it gives CASIGLNNSPLHF.

This clonotype was seen repeatedly, ten times or more. The chain links TRBV5-5 to TRBJ1-4, with D uncertain. V was trimmed by 3 bases and J by 8 bases, leaving 14 bases between them. This CDR3 has 14 residues. In germline, CDR1 is SGHKS, CDR2 YYEKEE (reference sequence). The CDR3 loop reads CASSWTGIGEKLFF. Written as DNA, the CDR3 is TGTGCCAGCAGCTGGACGGGGATCGGGGAAAAACTGTTTTTT. The full variable domain, with the rest looked up from reference TRBV5-5 and TRBJ1-4, is DAGVTQSPTHLIKTRGQQVTLRCSPISGHKSVSWYQQVLGQGPQFIFQYYEKEERGRGNFPDRFSARQFPNYSSELNVNALLLGDSALYLCASSWTGIGEKLFFGSGTQLSVL.

The CDR3, as DNA: TGTGCCAGCAGCTCTTCGGCGGGACTACCCTACGAGCAGTACTTC. Translating gives CASSSSAGLPYEQYF. This chain uses TRBV28 with TRBJ2-7; 7 nucleotides align to TRBD2. In germline, CDR1 is MDHEN, CDR2 SYDVKM. The ends lost 6 bases at V and 2 bases at J; junction bases unmatched: 10. The CDR3 is made up of 15 amino acids.

Ten or more counts support this clonotype. The chain links TRBV2 to TRBJ2-1; the match to TRBD2 covers 7 bases. V lost 1 base to trimming and J lost 6 bases; unmatched junction nucleotides: 6. Germline V CDR1 and CDR2: SNHLY, FYNNEI. The CDR3 is 15 residues long. CDR3 sequence: CASSEGLAGSNEQFF. The CDR3 nucleotides are TGTGCCAGCAGTGAAGGTTTAGCGGGTTCCAATGAGCAGTTCTTC. Looking up the rest from reference TRBV2 and TRBJ2-1 gives the full variable domain: EPEVTQTPSHQVTQMGQEVILRCVPISNHLYFYWYRQILGQKVEFLVSFYNNEISEKSEIFDDQFSVERPDGSNFTLKIRSTKLEDSAMYFCASSEGLAGSNEQFFGPGTRLTVL.

This clonotype was counted ten times or more. The chain carries TRBV20-1 and TRBJ2-3, with D perhaps TRBD1 or TRBD2 (6 bases each). CDR3 size: 15 residues. The V and J ends lost 5 bases and 1 base respectively, with 16 bases between them. Germline CDR1 is DFQATT and CDR2 is SNEGSKA (reference sequence). CDR3 sequence: CSAPGAFGGTDTQYF. CDR3 coding DNA: TGCAGTGCTCCGGGGGCCTTCGGGGGCACAGATACGCAGTATTTT.

The table lists this clonotype with many counts. The gene calls are TRBV12-3 or TRBV12-4 and TRBJ1-2; weak D call: TRBD1 (5 bases). This CDR3 has 15 residues. The V end lost 7 bases, the J end lost 4 bases, and 19 bases lay between the germline ends. In DNA form, the CDR3 reads TGTGCCAGCACGCTTTCACGGGGCTCGACCTATGGCTACACCTTC. Protein product: CASTLSRGSTYGYTF.

This clonotype was detected ten times or more. The chain recombines TRBV28 with TRBJ1-2; a possible D gene is TRBD1 (6 bases). The V gene lost 6 bases and the J gene lost 2 bases, with 16 bases spanning the gap. Germline V gene data show CDR1 as MDHEN and CDR2 as SYDVKM. This CDR3 has 15 amino acids. The CDR3 sequence: CASSQPGAGNYGYTF. The CDR3 coding sequence is TGTGCCAGCAGCCAGCCAGGGGCCGGCAACTATGGCTACACCTTC.

This clonotype has ten or more counts. V gene TRBV5-1 combines with J gene TRBJ2-3, with 7 bases aligning to TRBD1. The germline V gene has CDR1 SGHRS and CDR2 YFSETQ. This CDR3 contains 17 residues. With 2 bases clipped from V and 2 bases from J, the junction kept 11 bases outside the gene matches. This CDR3 reads CASSFPPTGTTTDTQYF. The DNA for the CDR3 is TGCGCCAGCAGCTTCCCCCCGACAGGGACCACCACAGATACGCAGTATTTT.

This clonotype came up many times. This chain uses TRBV24-1 with TRBJ1-5; no definite D call. Trimming took off 6 bases at V and 4 bases at J, with 6 bases between the two ends. From germline, CDR1 is KGHDR and CDR2 SFDVKD. This CDR3 contains 12 residues. The CDR3 sequence is CATSRGNQPQHF. The CDR3 DNA reads TGTGCCACCAGTAGAGGGAATCAGCCCCAGCATTTT.

This clonotype was detected ten times or more. The chain carries TRBV7-9 and TRBJ2-7, with D possibly matching TRBD1 (5 bases). The CDR3 has 15 amino acids. CDR1 and CDR2 (germline): SEHNR, FQNEAQ (reference sequence). Between the trimmed V and J ends, which lost 1 base and 5 bases, there was a span of 15 bases. CDR3 loop: CASSLGRSGSNEQYF. The CDR3 DNA reads as TGTGCCAGCAGCTTAGGGCGTTCAGGGTCCAACGAGCAGTACTTC.

This clonotype has at least ten counts. The rearrangement uses TRBV27 and TRBJ2-7, with D possibly matching TRBD1 (6 bases). Germline CDR1 is MNHEY and CDR2 is SMNVEV (reference sequence). Deletions cut 4 bases from V and 0 bases from J, with 19 bases between. The CDR3 spans 17 residues. The CDR3 protein is CASSSFPVQGSSYEQYF. The DNA for the CDR3 is TGTGCCAGCAGTTCCTTCCCGGTCCAGGGGTCCTCCTACGAGCAGTACTTC.

This clonotype has ten or more counts. This sequence joins TRBV7-8 and TRBJ2-5; 8 bases are a match to TRBD2. The germline CDR1 and CDR2 sequences are SGHVS and FQNEAQ. Germline trimming cut 2 bases from V and 3 bases from J; bases unmatched to any gene: 14. The CDR3 has 18 amino acids. In DNA form, the CDR3 reads TGTGCCAGCAGCTTAATGGCGGGAAATTTAGCGGGGAAAGAGACCCAGTACTTC. Translation gives CASSLMAGNLAGKETQYF.

This clonotype was counted at least ten times. This chain connects TRBV23-1 to TRBJ2-3, with a weak D call TRBD2 (5 bases). TRBV23-1 is designated an ORF whose function remains uncertain. V lost 3 bases and J lost 0, with 10 bases in between. The CDR3 extends over 15 amino acids. This CDR3 reads CASSHERESTDTQYF. The CDR3 nucleotides are TGCGCCAGCAGTCATGAGAGGGAAAGCACAGATACGCAGTATTTT.

This clonotype was found many times. CDR3 amino acids: CASSPDLDDEQYF. In DNA, the CDR3 is TGTGCCAGCTCACCCGATCTCGACGACGAGCAGTACTTC. The rearrangement uses TRBV18 and TRBJ2-7; D is undetermined. The V gene lost 3 bases and the J gene lost 5 bases, with 11 bases spanning the gap. The CDR3 covers 13 residues. CDR1 is KGHSH and CDR2 is LQKENI in the germline V gene.

This chain joins TRBV30 and TRBJ2-5; TRBD2 matches at 11 bases. Germline CDR1 and CDR2: GTSNPN and SVGIG (reference sequence). The CDR3 covers 15 residues. V was pared by 0 bases and J by 4 bases, with 4 bases of the junction left unmatched. CDR3: CAWSVQGTSGETQYF. Here the CDR3 DNA reads TGTGCCTGGAGTGTACAAGGGACTAGCGGAGAGACCCAGTACTTC.

There are many counts of this clonotype. The gene calls are TRBV27 and TRBJ1-4; D is perhaps TRBD1 (6 bases). From germline, CDR1 is MNHEY and CDR2 SMNVEV (reference sequence). V lost 5 bases and J lost 5, with 15 bases in between. This CDR3 comprises 15 residues. CDR3 sequence (DNA): TGTGCCAGCAGTGCCGACAGGACAGCGAATGAAAAACTGTTTTTT. Translation: CASSADRTANEKLFF.

This clonotype was recorded at least ten times. The chain uses TRBV6-2 or TRBV6-3 and TRBJ1-5; no clear D. The CDR3 extends over 13 amino acids. V was trimmed by 6 bases and J by 11 bases, leaving 17 bases between them. CDR1 and CDR2 (germline): MNHEY, SVGEGT. The DNA for the CDR3 is TGTGCCAGCAGACCGGGAATGGGCTTATCCCAGCATTTT. Translating gives CASRPGMGLSQHF.

This clonotype has a count of ten or more. The J gene is TRBJ2-5, the V gene TRBV20-1; 8 bases match TRBD1. The germline V gene encodes CDR1 DFQATT and CDR2 SNEGSKA (reference sequence). J lost 5 bases, V lost 0 bases, and 11 bases had no gene match. The CDR3 is made up of 16 amino acids. For the CDR3, the DNA is TGCAGTGCTAGAGATTGGGGACAGGCCCGCTTGGAGACCCAGTACTTC. This sequence encodes CSARDWGQARLETQYF.

At least ten counts were recorded for this clonotype. The V gene is TRBV6-2 or TRBV6-3, the J gene TRBJ2-1, with D perhaps TRBD1 (5 bases). This CDR3 region has 13 residues. Trimming took off 5 bases at V and 6 bases at J, with 11 bases between the two ends. Looked up from germline, CDR1 is MNHEY and CDR2 is SVGEGT. The CDR3 DNA follows: TGTGCCAGCAGTGTTCAGGGCGGCAATGAGCAGTTCTTC. Encoded protein: CASSVQGGNEQFF.